The T cell receptor beta chain described here comes from a study of blood T cell repertoires in COVID-19. Overall study context: Collection of acute and convalescent COVID-19 samples took place in the United States, Italy and Spain. Nucleic acid was either cDNA or gDNA, and it came from T cells, B-cell-depleted T cells, or PBMCs.

Original methodology: It was from reference gene primer amplification that nucleated cell counts were estimated. TCRdb keeps only in-frame clones here, not all; method: immunoSEQ multiplex PCR. The V and J calls and clone size are taken from that table; D and trimming were inferred from the DNA. The repertoire holds over 85,000 clones, with about 80% as singletons. The V gene lost 9 bases and the J gene lost 1 base, with 6 bases spanning the gap. Germline values: CDR1 ENHRY, CDR2 SYGVKD. This CDR3 region has 12 residues. The material sequenced was peripheral blood. This chain uses TRBV10-3 with TRBJ2-2; the D gene is possibly TRBD2 (5 bases). The clonotype originates from a man between 65 and 85 years old with acute or convalescent COVID-19. CDR3 nucleotide sequence: TGTGCCATTAGCGAGAACACCGGGGAGCTGTTTTTT. Translation: CAISENTGELFF.